This T cell receptor (beta chain) originates from a study of blood T cell repertoires in COVID-19. Looking at the study overall: Sample material is recorded as cDNA or gDNA derived from T cells, B-cell-depleted T cells, or PBMCs.

Authors' data handling: Quantification of nucleated cells was approximated via reference gene primer amplification. Sequencing used immunoSEQ multiplex PCR; TCRdb keeps in-frame clones, though not all of them. That table gives V, J and clone size, and the DNA gave D and trimming. The sample has about 200,000 clones; 87% are singletons. Sequencing was done on a sample of peripheral blood. This TCR came from a man in his sixties who had recovered from COVID-19.

DNA for the CDR3: TGTGCCACCAGTGACCCCGGACGCGGGGTAGACGAGCAGTACTTC. This translates into CATSDPGRGVDEQYF. The chain employs TRBV24-1 and TRBJ2-7, with a weak D call TRBD2 (6 bases). The CDR3 totals 15 residues. V was cut by 4 bases and J by 5 bases, with 17 bases left in between. The germline V gene has CDR1 KGHDR and CDR2 SFDVKD.